This T cell receptor beta chain was observed in a study of blood T cell repertoires in COVID-19. In the original processing: By means of reference gene primer amplification, nucleated cell counts were estimated. Sequencing was performed with immunoSEQ multiplex PCR; in TCRdb, only in-frame clones are kept and a portion is missing. V, J and clone size were drawn from that table, and D and trimming were deduced from the DNA. This table has about 290,000 clones, around four fifths appearing once. After removal of 5 bases from V and 3 bases from J, the junction contained 4 bases not matched to a gene. CDR1 is SGHRS and CDR2 is YFSETQ in the germline V gene. This CDR3 is 14 amino acids long.

The chain employs TRBV5-1 and TRBJ1-2, with TRBD1 identical over 10 bases. The clonotype originates from a woman in her 50s with active or convalescent COVID-19. Sample: peripheral blood. In DNA form, the CDR3 reads TGCGCCAGCAGGCCGACAGGGGGCGACTATGGCTACACCTTC. Translating it yields CASRPTGGDYGYTF. Full variable domain (missing parts from reference TRBV5-1 and TRBJ1-2): KAGVTQTPRYLIKTRGQQVTLSCSPISGHRSVSWYQQTPGQGLQFLFEYFSETQRNKGNFPGRFSGRQFSNSRSEMNVSTLELGDSALYLCASRPTGGDYGYTFGSGTRLTVV.